This T cell receptor beta chain came from a study of T cell repertoires in ileal Crohn's disease (dated by TCRdb to about 2019). About the full investigation: At the time of surgery, roughly 35% of patients were active smokers, and the median duration of disease was roughly eight years. Surgery was performed for a complication in all patients, with stricturing disease in roughly 60% and penetrating disease in approximately 40%. About half of the patients received postoperative therapy: about a dozen received thiopurines and 15 to 20 received anti-TNF agents. Biopsies taken from the inflamed portion of the ileum in the surgical resection specimen were designated as M0 samples. For commercial TCRB immunosequencing, around 500 nanograms of biopsy DNA were submitted for each sample. TCR repertoire analysis was performed in about 59 Crohn's disease patients drawn from a prospective multicentre cohort. The study was conducted in parallel with a multicentre cohort built to find predictors of early endoscopic recurrence after ileocolonic resection. A Rutgeerts score above i0 was used to define endoscopic postoperative recurrence. A total of about 170 mucosal samples from roughly 60 patients were sequenced, with samples obtained at several locations on the surgical specimen and at postoperative endoscopy.

The time point label corresponds to: inflamed ileum from the surgical specimen. Adults with ileal or ileocolonic Crohn's disease for whom ileocolonic resection was indicated were considered eligible. Before DNA extraction, whole ileal mucosal biopsies were kept frozen at -80 degrees C. A TRizol-based method was used to extract genomic DNA from the frozen whole biopsies, and the DNA was quantified with a NanoDrop 2000 spectrophotometer. This clone is a singleton in its sample. Its antigen target is currently unknown. Base qualities are missing; no much larger clone stands one base away. V sheds 3 bases and J sheds 4 bases, leaving 13 bases between their ends. From cysteine to phenylalanine, the CDR3 is 14 amino acids long. Of all the DNA, just the CDR3 is kept, 42 bases in frame from base 1. CDR1 MDHEN and CDR2 SYDVKM are derived from the germline V gene. The library was produced with the immunoSEQ multiplex PCR assay. A two-step, amplification bias-controlled multiplex PCR was used by Adaptive Biotechnology to amplify CDR3 regions from genomic DNA. The first PCR used primers for every V and J gene segment; the second PCR added barcodes and Illumina adapters. CDR3 libraries were sequenced on an Illumina instrument. The study's own analysis went as follows. The analysis used both the pipelines supplied by the vendor and custom analysis of the raw data in R/Bioconductor with R version 3.3.0. Clonality, which ranges from 0 to 1, was calculated as the inverse of the normalised Shannon entropy across all productive clones. The repertoire share taken up by the top 100 clones defined high-frequency clones, and only clones that passed a 95% confidence test were kept. The Simpson index measured repertoire diversity, and the Morisita-Horn index measured overlap between samples. This is the immuneACCESS table as TCRdb keeps it, with only in-frame sequences that have V and J called. A part of the clones is gone; compared with another copy, unresolved V genes explain less than half, and the rest is unexplained. V, J and clone size were drawn from that table, and D and trimming were deduced from the DNA. The sample table shows roughly 16,000 clones, and more than 85% are seen once. The ten largest clonotypes hold roughly 7% of the sample.

Results and caveats for the whole study, not just this receptor: Higher percentages of high-frequency clones at the time of surgery were linked to endoscopic recurrence, and every patient with clonality above 26.8% (18/57) had recurrence. Compared with non-smokers, patients who were active smokers at surgery showed a significantly higher proportion of clonal expansions (about 25% vs 18%, p=0.02). Only a subgroup of patients, of unstated size, had their mucosal CD4 and CD8 T cells sorted and sequenced. Sorted CD8 T cells carried more high-frequency clones than CD4 T cells, suggesting mucosal expansions were mainly CD8.

The specimen was ileal tissue. This clonotype originated in an adult with Crohn's disease. The V gene is TRBV28 and the J gene is TRBJ2-7; D gene: possibly TRBD1, on 5 matching bases. The CDR3 amino acid sequence is: CASSFPGMRYEQYF. The base sequence is TGTGCCAGCAGTTTTCCAGGGATGAGGTACGAGCAGTACTTC.